This entry is about one TCR beta chain. Its antigen is unknown. The CDR3 has 14 amino acids. Germline CDR1 reads SGHTA; CDR2 reads FQGNSA. The V and J ends lost 6 bases and 3 bases respectively, with 13 bases between them. Treatment here: approximately 11-day PBMC culture with coronavirus spike peptide pools or control peptides (ViraFEST assay). Half of the medium was exchanged for fresh IL-2 medium, first on day 3 and then on day 7. The Oncomine TCR Beta short-read assay was applied to DNA of cultured CD4+ T cells. TCRdb processed the PCR reads anew with MiXCR; each CDR3 protein has one entry. The profile covers over 7,500 distinct CDR3 sequences, with 60% appearing a single time and 25% to 40% taken by the ten largest. The data belong to a study of vaccination and CD4 T cells after COVID-19.

The V call is TRBV7-2, the J call TRBJ2-3; D gene unclear. The specimen sequenced was CD4+ T cells from blood, cultured in vitro. This TCR was sampled from a human donor who had recovered from COVID-19. In DNA form, the CDR3 reads TGTGCCAGCAGGGGCGCGCCCGGTACAGATACGCAGTATTTT. This codes for CASRGAPGTDTQYF.